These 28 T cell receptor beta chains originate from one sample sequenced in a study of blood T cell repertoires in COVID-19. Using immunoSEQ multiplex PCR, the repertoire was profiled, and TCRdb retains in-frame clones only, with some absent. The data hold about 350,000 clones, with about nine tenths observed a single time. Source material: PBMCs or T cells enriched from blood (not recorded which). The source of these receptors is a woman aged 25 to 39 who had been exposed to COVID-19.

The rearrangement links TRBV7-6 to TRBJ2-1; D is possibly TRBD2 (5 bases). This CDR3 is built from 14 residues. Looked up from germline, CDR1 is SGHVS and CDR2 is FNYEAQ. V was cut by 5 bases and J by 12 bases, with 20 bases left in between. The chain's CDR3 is CASSPLGSGRMQFF. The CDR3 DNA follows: TGTGCCAGCAGCCCCCTCGGGTCGGGAAGGATGCAGTTCTTC.

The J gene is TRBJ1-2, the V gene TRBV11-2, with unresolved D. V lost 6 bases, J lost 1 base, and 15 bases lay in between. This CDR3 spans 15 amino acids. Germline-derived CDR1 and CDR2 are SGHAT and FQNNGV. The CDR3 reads CASRSLRRHNYGYTF. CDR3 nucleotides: TGTGCCAGCAGGAGTTTGAGGAGGCATAACTATGGCTACACCTTC.

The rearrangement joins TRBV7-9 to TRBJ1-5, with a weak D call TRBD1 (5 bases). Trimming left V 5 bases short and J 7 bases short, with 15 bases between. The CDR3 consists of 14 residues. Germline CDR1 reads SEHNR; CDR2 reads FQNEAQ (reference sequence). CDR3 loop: CASSQDRGGQPQHF. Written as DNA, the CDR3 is TGTGCCAGCAGCCAAGATCGGGGGGGACAGCCCCAGCATTTT.

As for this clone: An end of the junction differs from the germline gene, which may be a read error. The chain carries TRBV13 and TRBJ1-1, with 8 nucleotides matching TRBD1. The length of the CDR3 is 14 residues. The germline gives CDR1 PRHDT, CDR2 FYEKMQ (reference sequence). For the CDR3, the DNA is TGTGCCAGCAGCATAGGACAGGGTCGGACTGAAGCTTTCTTT. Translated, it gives CASSIGQGRTEAFF. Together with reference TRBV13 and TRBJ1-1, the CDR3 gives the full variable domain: AAGVIQSPRHLIKEKRETATLKCYPIPRHDTVYWYQQGPGQDPQFLISFYEKMQSDKGSIPDRFSAQQFSDYHSELNMSSLELGDSALYFCASSIGQGRTEAFFGQGTRLTVV.

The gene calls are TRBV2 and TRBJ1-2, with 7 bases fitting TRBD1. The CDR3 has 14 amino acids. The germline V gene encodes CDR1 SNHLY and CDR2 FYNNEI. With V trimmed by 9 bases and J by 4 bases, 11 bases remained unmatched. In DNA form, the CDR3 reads TGTGCCAGGGAGGATAGACAGGGCAGCTATGGCTACACCTTC. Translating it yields CAREDRQGSYGYTF.

The CDR3 region is CASSIDRSANEKLFF. Written as DNA, the CDR3 is TGTGCCAGCAGTATCGACAGATCAGCTAATGAAAAACTGTTTTTT. This sequence joins TRBV6-5 and TRBJ1-4, with a weak D call TRBD1 (5 bases). V was trimmed by 5 bases and J by 3 bases, leaving 13 bases between them. CDR1 is MNHEY, CDR2 SVGAGI, per germline. The CDR3 is 15 amino acids.

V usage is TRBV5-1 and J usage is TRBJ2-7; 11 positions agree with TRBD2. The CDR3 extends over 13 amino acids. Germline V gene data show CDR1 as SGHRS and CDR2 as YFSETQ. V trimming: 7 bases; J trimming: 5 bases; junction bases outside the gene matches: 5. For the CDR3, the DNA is TGCGCCAGCTCCGGGACTAGCGGCAACGAGCAGTACTTC. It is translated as CASSGTSGNEQYF. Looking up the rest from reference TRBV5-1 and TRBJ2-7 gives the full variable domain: KAGVTQTPRYLIKTRGQQVTLSCSPISGHRSVSWYQQTPGQGLQFLFEYFSETQRNKGNFPGRFSGRQFSNSRSEMNVSTLELGDSALYLCASSGTSGNEQYFGPGTRLTVT.

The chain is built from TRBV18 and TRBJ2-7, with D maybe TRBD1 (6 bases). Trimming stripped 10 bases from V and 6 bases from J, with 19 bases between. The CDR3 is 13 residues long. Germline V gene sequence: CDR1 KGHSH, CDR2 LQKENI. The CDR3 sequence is CATSRTAFFEQYF. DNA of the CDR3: TGTGCCACCTCCAGGACAGCCTTTTTCGAGCAGTACTTC. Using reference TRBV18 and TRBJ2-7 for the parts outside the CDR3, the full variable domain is NAGVMQNPRHLVRRRGQEARLRCSPMKGHSHVYWYRQLPEEGLKFMVYLQKENIIDESGMPKERFSAEFPKEGPSILRIQQVVRGDSAAYFCATSRTAFFEQYFGPGTRLTVT.

Here the CDR3 reads CASSSLGQGAHEQFF. The CDR3 coding sequence is TGTGCCAGCAGTTCCCTTGGACAGGGGGCTCATGAGCAGTTCTTC. This chain connects TRBV28 to TRBJ2-1; 11 bases line up with TRBD1. The CDR3 runs to 15 residues. CDR1 MDHEN and CDR2 SYDVKM come from the germline V gene. J lost 8 bases, V lost 4 bases, and 7 bases had no gene match.

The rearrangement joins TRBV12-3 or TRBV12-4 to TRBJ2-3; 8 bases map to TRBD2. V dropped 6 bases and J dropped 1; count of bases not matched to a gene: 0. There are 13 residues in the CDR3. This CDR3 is CASRRGGTDTQYF. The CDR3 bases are TGTGCCAGCAGGCGGGGGGGCACAGATACGCAGTATTTT.

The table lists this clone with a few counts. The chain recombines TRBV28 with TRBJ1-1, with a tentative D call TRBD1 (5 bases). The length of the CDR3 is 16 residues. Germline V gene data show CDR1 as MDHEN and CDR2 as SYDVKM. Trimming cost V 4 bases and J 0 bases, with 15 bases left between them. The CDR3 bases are TGTGCCAGCAGTTCAGGCGGGGCAGAGATGAACACTGAAGCTTTCTTT. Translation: CASSSGGAEMNTEAFF.

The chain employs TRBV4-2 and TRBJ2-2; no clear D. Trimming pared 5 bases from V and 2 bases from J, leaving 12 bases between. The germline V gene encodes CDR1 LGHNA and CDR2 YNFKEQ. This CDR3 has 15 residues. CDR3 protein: CASSTRGLNTGELFF. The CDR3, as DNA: TGTGCCAGCAGCACCCGTGGGCTAAACACCGGGGAGCTGTTTTTT.

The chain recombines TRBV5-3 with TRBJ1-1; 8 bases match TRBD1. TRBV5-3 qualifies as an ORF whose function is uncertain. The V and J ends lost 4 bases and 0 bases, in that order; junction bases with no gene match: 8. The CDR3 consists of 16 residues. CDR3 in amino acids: CARSQDRERVNTEAFF. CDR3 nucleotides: TGTGCCAGAAGCCAGGACAGGGAACGAGTGAACACTGAAGCTTTCTTT.

CDR3 nucleotides: TGTGCCAGCAGTGAAACTGACTATGGCTACACCTTC. It codes for CASSETDYGYTF. This rearrangement joins TRBV6-1 to TRBJ1-2; D gene ambiguous. From germline, CDR1 is MNHNS and CDR2 SASEGT. CDR3 length: 12 residues. V lost 2 bases to trimming and J lost 3 bases, with 4 bases between them.

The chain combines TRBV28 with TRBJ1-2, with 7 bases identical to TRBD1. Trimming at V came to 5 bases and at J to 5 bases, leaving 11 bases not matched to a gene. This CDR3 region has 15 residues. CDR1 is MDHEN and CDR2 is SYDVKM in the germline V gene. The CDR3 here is CASSLTGVTSYGYTF. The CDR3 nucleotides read TGTGCCAGCAGTCTTACAGGGGTGACGTCTTATGGCTACACCTTC.

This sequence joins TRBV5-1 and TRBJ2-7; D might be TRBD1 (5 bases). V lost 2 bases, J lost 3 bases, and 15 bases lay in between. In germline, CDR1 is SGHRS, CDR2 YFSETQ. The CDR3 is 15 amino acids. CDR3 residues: CASSLMTEINYEQYF. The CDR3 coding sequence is TGCGCCAGCAGCTTAATGACAGAGATTAACTACGAGCAGTACTTC.

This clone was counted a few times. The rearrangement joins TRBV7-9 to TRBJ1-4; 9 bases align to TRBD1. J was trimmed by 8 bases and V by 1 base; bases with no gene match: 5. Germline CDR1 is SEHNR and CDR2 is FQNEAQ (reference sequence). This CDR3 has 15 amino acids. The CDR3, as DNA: TGTGCCAGCAGCTTAGTGGCCGGGACAGGGGAAAAACTGTTTTTT. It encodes CASSLVAGTGEKLFF.

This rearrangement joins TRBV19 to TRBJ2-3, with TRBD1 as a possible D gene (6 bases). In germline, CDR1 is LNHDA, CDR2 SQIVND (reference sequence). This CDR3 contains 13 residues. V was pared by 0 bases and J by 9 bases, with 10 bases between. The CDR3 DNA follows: TGTGCCAGTAGTATAGAAGGGGGTAACACGCAGTATTTT. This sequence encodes CASSIEGGNTQYF.

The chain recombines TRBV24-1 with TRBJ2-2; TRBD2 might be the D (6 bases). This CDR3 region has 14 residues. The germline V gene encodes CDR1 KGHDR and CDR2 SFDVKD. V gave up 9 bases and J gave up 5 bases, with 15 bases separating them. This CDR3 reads CATEWGGATGELFF. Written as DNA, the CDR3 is TGTGCCACCGAATGGGGAGGCGCGACCGGGGAGCTGTTTTTT.

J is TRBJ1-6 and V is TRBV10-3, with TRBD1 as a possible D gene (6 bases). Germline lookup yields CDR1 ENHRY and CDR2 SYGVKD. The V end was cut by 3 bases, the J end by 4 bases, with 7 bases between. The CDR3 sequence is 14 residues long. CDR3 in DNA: TGTGCCATCAGTGAAACAGGGTATAATTCACCCCTCCACTTT. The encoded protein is CAISETGYNSPLHF.

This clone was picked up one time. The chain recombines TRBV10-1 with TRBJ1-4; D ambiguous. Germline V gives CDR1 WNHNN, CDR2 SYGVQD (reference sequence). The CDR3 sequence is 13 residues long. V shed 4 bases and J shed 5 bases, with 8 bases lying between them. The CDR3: CASSARPNEKLFF. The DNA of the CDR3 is TGCGCCAGCAGTGCCAGGCCAAATGAAAAACTGTTTTTT.

The CDR3 sequence: CASSATSSYNSPLHF. The CDR3 coding sequence is TGTGCCAGCAGCGCCACGAGCTCCTATAATTCACCCCTCCACTTT. This chain joins TRBV16 and TRBJ1-6; no clear D. This CDR3 has 15 residues. Germline V gives CDR1 KGHSY, CDR2 FQNENV. V gave up 5 bases and J gave up 0 bases, with 8 bases separating them.

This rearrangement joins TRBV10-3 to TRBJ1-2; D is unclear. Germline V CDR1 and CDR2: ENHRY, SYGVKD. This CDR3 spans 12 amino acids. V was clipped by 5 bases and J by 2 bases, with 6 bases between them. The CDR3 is CAISRENYGYTF. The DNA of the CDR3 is TGTGCCATCAGTCGGGAGAACTATGGCTACACCTTC.

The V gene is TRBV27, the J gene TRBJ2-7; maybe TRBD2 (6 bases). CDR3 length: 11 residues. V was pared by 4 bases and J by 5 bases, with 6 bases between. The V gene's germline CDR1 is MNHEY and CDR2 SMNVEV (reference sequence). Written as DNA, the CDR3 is TGTGCCAGCAGTTGGGGGGACGAGCAGTACTTC. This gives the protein CASSWGDEQYF.

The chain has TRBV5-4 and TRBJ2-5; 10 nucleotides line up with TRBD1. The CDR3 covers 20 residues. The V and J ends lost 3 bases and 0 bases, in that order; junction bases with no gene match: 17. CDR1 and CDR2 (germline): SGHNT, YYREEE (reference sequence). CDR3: CASSSSDRGVHPWYQETQYF. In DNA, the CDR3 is TGTGCCAGCAGCTCGTCGGACAGGGGGGTTCACCCCTGGTACCAAGAGACCCAGTACTTC.

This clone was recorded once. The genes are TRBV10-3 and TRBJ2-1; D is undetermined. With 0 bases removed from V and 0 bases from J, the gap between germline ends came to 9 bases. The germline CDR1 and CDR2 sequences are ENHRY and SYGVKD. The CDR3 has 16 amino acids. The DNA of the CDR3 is TGTGCCATCAGTGAGTCGATCGCGAGCTCCTACAATGAGCAGTTCTTC. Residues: CAISESIASSYNEQFF.

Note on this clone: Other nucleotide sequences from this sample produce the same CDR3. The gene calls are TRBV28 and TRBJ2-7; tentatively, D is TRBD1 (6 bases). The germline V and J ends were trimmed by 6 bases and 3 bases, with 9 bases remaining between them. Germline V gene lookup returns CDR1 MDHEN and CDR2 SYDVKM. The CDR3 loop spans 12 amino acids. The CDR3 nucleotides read TGTGCCAGCAGAAGGGGGATCTACGAGCAGTACTTC. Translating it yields CASRRGIYEQYF. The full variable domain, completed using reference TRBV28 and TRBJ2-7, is DVKVTQSSRYLVKRTGEKVFLECVQDMDHENMFWYRQDPGLGLRLIYFSYDVKMKEKGDIPEGYSVSREKKERFSLILESASTNQTSMYLCASRRGIYEQYFGPGTRLTVT.

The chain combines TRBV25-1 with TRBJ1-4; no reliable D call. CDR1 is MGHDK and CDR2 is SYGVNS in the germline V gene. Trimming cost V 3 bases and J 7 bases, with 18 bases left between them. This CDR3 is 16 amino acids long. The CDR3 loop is CASSDGLRERGEKLFF. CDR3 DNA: TGTGCCAGCAGTGACGGCCTAAGGGAGAGAGGTGAAAAACTGTTTTTT.